These 13 T cell receptor beta chains were sequenced from one sample in a study of T cell responses to AZD1222 COVID-19 vaccine. Method: immunoSEQ multiplex PCR; TCRdb's copy keeps in-frame clones and lacks some. In the table there are roughly 150,000 clones, 90% of which are singletons. The sample here was peripheral blood, taken 28 days after the second AZD1222 dose. The source of these receptors is an adult who received the AZD1222 COVID-19 vaccine.

The V call is TRBV9, the J call TRBJ2-7, with D possibly being TRBD1 (6 bases). The CDR3 is 13 residues long. The germline gives CDR1 SGDLS, CDR2 YYNGEE. V was cut by 4 bases and J by 5 bases, with 13 bases left in between. CDR3 protein: CASSKQGLNEQYF. CDR3 sequence (DNA): TGTGCCAGCAGCAAACAGGGTTTAAACGAGCAGTACTTC. The whole variable domain, filled in from reference TRBV9 and TRBJ2-7, reads DSGVTQTPKHLITATGQRVTLRCSPRSGDLSVYWYQQSLDQGLQFLIQYYNGEERAKGNILERFSAQQFPDLHSELNLSSLELGDSALYFCASSKQGLNEQYFGPGTRLTVT.

This CDR3 reads CASSPAGGHTDTQYF. DNA of the CDR3: TGCGCCAGCAGCCCAGCGGGGGGACACACAGATACGCAGTATTTT. V usage is TRBV5-1 and J usage is TRBJ2-3; 9 bases align to TRBD2. Trimming cost V 4 bases and J 2 bases; bases outside gene matches: 5. The CDR3 is 15 amino acids. Germline-derived CDR1 and CDR2 are SGHRS and YFSETQ.

The chain carries TRBV7-8 and TRBJ2-1; 9 bases are a match to TRBD2. Germline trimming cut 4 bases from V and 0 bases from J; bases unmatched to any gene: 13. The germline V gene has CDR1 SGHVS and CDR2 FQNEAQ. This CDR3 has 19 amino acids. The CDR3 protein is CASSSPSSGDQSSYNEQFF. CDR3 coding DNA: TGTGCCAGCAGCTCCCCGTCTAGCGGGGATCAAAGCTCCTACAATGAGCAGTTCTTC.

The chain uses TRBV24-1 and TRBJ1-2; weak D call: TRBD1 (6 bases). The length of the CDR3 is 14 residues. V lost 4 bases to trimming and J lost 2 bases, with 10 bases between them. Germline CDR1 is KGHDR and CDR2 is SFDVKD. CDR3 residues: CATSDSGTNYGYTF. The CDR3 nucleotides read TGTGCCACCAGTGACTCTGGGACAAACTATGGCTACACCTTC.

There are a few counts of this clone. The chain recombines TRBV27 with TRBJ2-3; TRBD2 matches 10 bases. Germline V lookup: CDR1 MNHEY, CDR2 SMNVEV (reference sequence). Germline trimming cut 6 bases from V and 3 bases from J; bases unmatched to any gene: 9. The CDR3 is 16 residues long. The CDR3 nucleotides are TGTGCCAGCAGGCAGGGAGCGGGGGGGCAGACAGATACGCAGTATTTT. It is translated as CASRQGAGGQTDTQYF.

This clone was recorded only once. The chain uses TRBV7-2 and TRBJ2-1; 10 bases align to TRBD2. With V trimmed by 1 base and J by 7 bases, 7 bases remained unmatched. Germline CDR1 reads SGHTA; CDR2 reads FQGNSA. The CDR3 is 16 residues long. The CDR3 reads CASSLGGLAFRNEQFF. Written as DNA, the CDR3 is TGTGCCAGCAGCTTAGGGGGACTAGCGTTTAGGAATGAGCAGTTCTTC. Drawing the rest from reference TRBV7-2 and TRBJ2-1, the complete variable domain is GAGVSQSPSNKVTEKGKDVELRCDPISGHTALYWYRQSLGQGLEFLIYFQGNSAPDKSGLPSDRFSAERTGGSVSTLTIQRTQQEDSAVYLCASSLGGLAFRNEQFFGPGTRLTVL.

The CDR3 reads CASSIGGGTYNEQFF. Here the CDR3 DNA reads TGTGCCAGTAGTATTGGAGGGGGCACCTACAATGAGCAGTTCTTC. V usage is TRBV19 and J usage is TRBJ2-1; weak D call: TRBD1 (7 bases). The CDR3 is 15 amino acids. V was cut by 3 bases and J by 2 bases, with 11 bases left in between. Germline CDR1 reads LNHDA; CDR2 reads SQIVND (reference sequence).

The chain employs TRBV7-2 and TRBJ1-2; 9 bases map to TRBD1. This CDR3 has 18 amino acids. With V trimmed by 1 base and J by 5 bases, 14 bases remained unmatched. Germline V gives CDR1 SGHTA, CDR2 FQGNSA. In nucleotides, the CDR3 is TGTGCCAGCAGCTTAGTTAGTCTCAGAGGGACAGGGCTTTATGGCTACACCTTC. It translates to CASSLVSLRGTGLYGYTF.

J is TRBJ2-2 and V is TRBV28, with D perhaps TRBD1 (5 bases). With 3 bases removed from V and 5 bases from J, the gap between germline ends came to 13 bases. This CDR3 is built from 15 residues. The V gene's germline CDR1 is MDHEN and CDR2 SYDVKM. The CDR3 is CASSFLQGGTGELFF. The CDR3 nucleotides are TGTGCCAGCAGTTTTCTTCAGGGCGGAACCGGGGAGCTGTTTTTT.

The rearrangement joins TRBV5-8 to TRBJ1-5; 7 bases line up with TRBD1. The CDR3 sequence is 16 residues long. Germline V CDR1 and CDR2: SGHTS, YDEGEE. V shed 0 bases, J shed 4 bases, and the junction held 7 bases outside the gene matches. The CDR3: CASSLEGASRNQPQHF. CDR3 sequence (DNA): TGTGCCAGCAGCTTGGAGGGGGCGTCTCGAAATCAGCCCCAGCATTTT.

The V call is TRBV9, the J call TRBJ1-1, with a possible D match to TRBD1 (6 bases). Trimming removed 0 bases at V and 2 bases at J, with 14 bases between. The CDR3 totals 16 residues. CDR1 is SGDLS and CDR2 is YYNGEE in the germline V gene. In nucleotides, the CDR3 is TGTGCCAGCAGCGTAGGGGTAACAGGGAGTAACACTGAAGCTTTCTTT. As protein: CASSVGVTGSNTEAFF.

The rearrangement joins TRBV28 to TRBJ2-1; D is possibly TRBD1 (6 bases). The CDR3 consists of 12 residues. Trimming removed 5 bases at V and 10 bases at J, with 12 bases between. Germline-derived CDR1 and CDR2 are MDHEN and SYDVKM. The CDR3 coding sequence is TGTGCCAGCAGTAGCAACAGGGTCGAGCAGTTCTTC. Protein sequence: CASSSNRVEQFF.

V and J are TRBV4-2 and TRBJ2-1; 12 bases agree with TRBD2. Looked up from germline, CDR1 is LGHNA and CDR2 is YNFKEQ. The junction had 14 bases not matched to a gene; V was cut back by 1 base and J by 7 bases. The CDR3 runs 19 residues. The DNA for the CDR3 is TGTGCCAGCAGCCAAGTGCTCCCGGGCACACTAGCGGGAGGTAATGAGCAGTTCTTC. This sequence encodes CASSQVLPGTLAGGNEQFF.